This TCR beta chain was obtained from a study of shared clonotypes between healthy human individuals. Study as a whole: Three plates each covered CD4 naive and memory; CD8 naive two, CD8 memory one. Notes on the study in general: Compared with memory subsets, naive subsets generally had larger estimated richness. A reduction in generation probabilities was seen for non-shared clonotypes relative to those shared by all four donors. It was observed that 5% to 6.5% of naive CD4 clonotypes were shared across several donors.

The table came from immunoSEQ multiplex PCR; TCRdb's copy has only in-frame clones and leaves some out. The repertoire holds about 2.3 million clones, with 85% to 95% as singletons. Germline loops: CDR1 LNHDA, CDR2 SQIVND (reference sequence). Germline trimming cut 6 bases from V and 6 bases from J; bases unmatched to any gene: 14. This CDR3 spans 17 amino acids. About this clone itself: No antigen is known for it.

The chain has TRBV19 and TRBJ2-2; 9 nucleotides match TRBD2. Sequencing was performed on naive CD4+ T cells from PBMCs. Subset specified: CD45RA+ positively selected. The sequence came from a man aged 18 to 29 in good health. Some clones in this sample may be carry-over from other donors' samples. In DNA, the CDR3 is TGTGCCAGTAGGGCTCTACCGGGACTAGCCGGATCCGGGGAGCTGTTTTTT. Translating it yields CASRALPGLAGSGELFF.